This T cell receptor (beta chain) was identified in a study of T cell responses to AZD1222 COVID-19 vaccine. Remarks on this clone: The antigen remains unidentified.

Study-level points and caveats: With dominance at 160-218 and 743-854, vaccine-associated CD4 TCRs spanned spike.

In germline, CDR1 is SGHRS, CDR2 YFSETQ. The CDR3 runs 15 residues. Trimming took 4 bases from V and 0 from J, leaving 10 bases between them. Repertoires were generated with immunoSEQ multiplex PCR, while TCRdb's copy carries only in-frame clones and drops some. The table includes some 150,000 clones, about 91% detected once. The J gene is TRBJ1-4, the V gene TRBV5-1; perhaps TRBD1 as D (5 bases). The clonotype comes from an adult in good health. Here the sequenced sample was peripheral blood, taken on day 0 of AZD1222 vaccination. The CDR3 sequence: CASSGGTATNEKLFF. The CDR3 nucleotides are TGCGCCAGCAGCGGGGGGACGGCAACTAATGAAAAACTGTTTTTT. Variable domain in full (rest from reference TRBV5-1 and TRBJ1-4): KAGVTQTPRYLIKTRGQQVTLSCSPISGHRSVSWYQQTPGQGLQFLFEYFSETQRNKGNFPGRFSGRQFSNSRSEMNVSTLELGDSALYLCASSGGTATNEKLFFGSGTQLSVL.